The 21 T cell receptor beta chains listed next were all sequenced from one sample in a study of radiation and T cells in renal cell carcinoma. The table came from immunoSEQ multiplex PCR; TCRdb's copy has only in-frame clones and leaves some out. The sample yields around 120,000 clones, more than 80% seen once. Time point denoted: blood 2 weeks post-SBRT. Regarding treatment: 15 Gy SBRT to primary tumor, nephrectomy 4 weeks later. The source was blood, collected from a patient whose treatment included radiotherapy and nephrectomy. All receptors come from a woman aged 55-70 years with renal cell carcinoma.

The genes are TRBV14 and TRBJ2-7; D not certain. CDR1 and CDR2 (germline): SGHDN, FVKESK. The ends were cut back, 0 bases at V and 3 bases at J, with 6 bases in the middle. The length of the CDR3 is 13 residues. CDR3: CASSQDNYYEQYF. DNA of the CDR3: TGTGCCAGCAGCCAAGATAACTACTACGAGCAGTACTTC. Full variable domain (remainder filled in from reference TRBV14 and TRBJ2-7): EAGVTQFPSHSVIEKGQTVTLRCDPISGHDNLYWYRRVMGKEIKFLLHFVKESKQDESGMPNNRFLAERTGGTYSTLKVQPAELEDSGVYFCASSQDNYYEQYFGPGTRLTVT.

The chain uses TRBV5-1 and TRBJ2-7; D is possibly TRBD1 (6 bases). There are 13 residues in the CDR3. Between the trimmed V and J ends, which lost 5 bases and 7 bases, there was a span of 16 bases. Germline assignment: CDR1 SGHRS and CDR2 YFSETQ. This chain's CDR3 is CASRSSGAGEQYF. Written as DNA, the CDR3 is TGCGCCAGCAGGTCCTCAGGGGCGGGTGAGCAGTACTTC. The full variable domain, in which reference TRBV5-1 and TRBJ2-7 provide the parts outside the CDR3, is KAGVTQTPRYLIKTRGQQVTLSCSPISGHRSVSWYQQTPGQGLQFLFEYFSETQRNKGNFPGRFSGRQFSNSRSEMNVSTLELGDSALYLCASRSSGAGEQYFGPGTRLTVT.

CDR3 coding DNA: TGTGCCAGCAGACCGGGAGACTGGGGCACCGGGGAGCTGTTTTTT. This codes for CASRPGDWGTGELFF. The genes are TRBV2 and TRBJ2-2; D might be TRBD2 (6 bases). Looked up from germline, CDR1 is SNHLY and CDR2 is FYNNEI. V lost 6 bases, J lost 4 bases, and 15 bases lay in between. CDR3 length equals 15 residues.

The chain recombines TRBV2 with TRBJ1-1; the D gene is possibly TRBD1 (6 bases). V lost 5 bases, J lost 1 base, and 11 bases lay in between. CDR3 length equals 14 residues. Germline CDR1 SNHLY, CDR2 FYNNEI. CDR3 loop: CASSSTRGNTEAFF. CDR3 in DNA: TGTGCCAGCAGTTCAACCAGGGGGAACACTGAAGCTTTCTTT.

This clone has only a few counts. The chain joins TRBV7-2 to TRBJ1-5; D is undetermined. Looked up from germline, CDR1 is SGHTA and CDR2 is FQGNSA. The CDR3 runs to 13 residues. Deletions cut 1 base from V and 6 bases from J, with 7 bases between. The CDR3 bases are TGTGCCAGCAGCTTAGAACGAGGTCAGCCCCAGCATTTT. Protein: CASSLERGQPQHF.

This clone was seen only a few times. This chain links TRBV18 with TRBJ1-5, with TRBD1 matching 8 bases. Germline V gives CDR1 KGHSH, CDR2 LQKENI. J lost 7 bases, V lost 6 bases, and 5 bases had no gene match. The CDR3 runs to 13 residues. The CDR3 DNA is TGTGCCAGCTCGGACAGGGACAGGCAGCCCCAGCATTTT. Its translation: CASSDRDRQPQHF.

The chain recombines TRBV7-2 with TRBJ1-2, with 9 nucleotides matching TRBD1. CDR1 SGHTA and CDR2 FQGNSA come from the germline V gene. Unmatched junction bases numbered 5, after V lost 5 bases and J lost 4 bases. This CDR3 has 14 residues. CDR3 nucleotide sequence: TGTGCCAGCAGCATGACAGGGGGTGGCTATGGCTACACCTTC. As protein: CASSMTGGGYGYTF.

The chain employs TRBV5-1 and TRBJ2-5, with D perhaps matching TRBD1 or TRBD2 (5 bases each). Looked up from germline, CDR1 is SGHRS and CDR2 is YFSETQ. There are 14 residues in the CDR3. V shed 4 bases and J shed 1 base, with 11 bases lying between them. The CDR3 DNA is TGCGCCAGCAGCCCCGAGGGGACCCAAGAGACCCAGTACTTC. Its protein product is CASSPEGTQETQYF.

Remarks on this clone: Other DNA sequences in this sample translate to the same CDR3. CDR3 protein: CASSLGGTGYEQYF. The CDR3 DNA is TGCGCCAGCAGCTTGGGCGGGACGGGTTACGAGCAGTACTTC. The gene calls are TRBV5-1 and TRBJ2-7; D is possibly TRBD2 (6 bases). Trimming stripped 0 bases from V and 4 bases from J, with 11 bases between. The CDR3 spans 14 residues. Germline values: CDR1 SGHRS, CDR2 YFSETQ.

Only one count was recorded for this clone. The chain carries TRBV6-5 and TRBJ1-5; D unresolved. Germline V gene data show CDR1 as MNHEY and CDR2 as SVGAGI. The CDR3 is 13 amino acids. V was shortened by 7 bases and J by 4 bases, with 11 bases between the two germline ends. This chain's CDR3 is CASKGLPNQPQHF. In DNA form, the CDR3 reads TGTGCCAGCAAGGGCCTTCCTAATCAGCCCCAGCATTTT.

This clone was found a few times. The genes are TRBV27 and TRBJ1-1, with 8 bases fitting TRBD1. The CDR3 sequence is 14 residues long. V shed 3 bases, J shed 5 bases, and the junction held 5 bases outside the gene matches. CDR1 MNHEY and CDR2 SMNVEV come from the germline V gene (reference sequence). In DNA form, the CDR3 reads TGTGCCAGCAGTTTCTACAGGGGGGAAACTGAAGCTTTCTTT. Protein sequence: CASSFYRGETEAFF.

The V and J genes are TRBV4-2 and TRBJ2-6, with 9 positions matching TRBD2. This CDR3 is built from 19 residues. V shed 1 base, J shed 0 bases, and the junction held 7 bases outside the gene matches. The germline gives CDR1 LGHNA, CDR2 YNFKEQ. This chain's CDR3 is CASSQGTGGGDSGANVLTF. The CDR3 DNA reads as TGTGCCAGCAGCCAAGGCACAGGCGGGGGGGACTCTGGGGCCAACGTCCTGACTTTC.

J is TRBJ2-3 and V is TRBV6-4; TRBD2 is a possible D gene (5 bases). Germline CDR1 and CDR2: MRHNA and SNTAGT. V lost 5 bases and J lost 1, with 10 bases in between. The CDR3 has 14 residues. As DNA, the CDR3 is TGTGCCAGCAGTTCGGACTCCGGCACAGATACGCAGTATTTT. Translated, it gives CASSSDSGTDTQYF.

For the CDR3, the DNA is TGTGCCAGCAGTTCCACAGGGGATAGCAATCAGCCCCAGCATTTT. This encodes CASSSTGDSNQPQHF. V and J are TRBV6-5 and TRBJ1-5; 7 bases match TRBD1. V trimming: 4 bases; J trimming: 0 bases; junction bases outside the gene matches: 3. Per the germline V gene, CDR1 is MNHEY and CDR2 is SVGAGI. The CDR3 runs 15 residues.

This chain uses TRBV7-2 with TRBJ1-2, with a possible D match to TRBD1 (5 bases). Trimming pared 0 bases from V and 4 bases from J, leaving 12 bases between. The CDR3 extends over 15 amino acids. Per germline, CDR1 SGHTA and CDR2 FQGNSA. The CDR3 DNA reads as TGTGCCAGCAGCTTAGCAGCAGGGTATCGCTATGGCTACACCTTC. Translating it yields CASSLAAGYRYGYTF. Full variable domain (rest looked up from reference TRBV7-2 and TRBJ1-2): GAGVSQSPSNKVTEKGKDVELRCDPISGHTALYWYRQSLGQGLEFLIYFQGNSAPDKSGLPSDRFSAERTGGSVSTLTIQRTQQEDSAVYLCASSLAAGYRYGYTFGSGTRLTVV.

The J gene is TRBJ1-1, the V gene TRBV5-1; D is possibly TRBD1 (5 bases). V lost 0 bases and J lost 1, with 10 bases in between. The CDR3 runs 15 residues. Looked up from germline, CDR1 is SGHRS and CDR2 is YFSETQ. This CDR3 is CASSLAQGGNTEAFF. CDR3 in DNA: TGCGCCAGCAGCTTGGCCCAGGGAGGGAACACTGAAGCTTTCTTT.

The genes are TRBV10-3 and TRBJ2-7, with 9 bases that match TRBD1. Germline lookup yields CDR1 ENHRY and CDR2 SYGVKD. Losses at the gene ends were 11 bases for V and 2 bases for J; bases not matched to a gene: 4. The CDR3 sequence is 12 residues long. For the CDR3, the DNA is TGTGCCTCCAGACAGGGGGCCTACGAGCAGTACTTC. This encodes CASRQGAYEQYF.

The CDR3 spells CASSYRGAAFF. The CDR3 DNA reads as TGTGCCAGCAGTTACAGGGGAGCAGCTTTCTTT. The chain carries TRBV6-5 and TRBJ1-1; maybe TRBD1 (5 bases). Germline lookup yields CDR1 MNHEY and CDR2 SVGAGI. The CDR3 runs to 11 residues. V lost 2 bases and J lost 10, with 8 bases in between.

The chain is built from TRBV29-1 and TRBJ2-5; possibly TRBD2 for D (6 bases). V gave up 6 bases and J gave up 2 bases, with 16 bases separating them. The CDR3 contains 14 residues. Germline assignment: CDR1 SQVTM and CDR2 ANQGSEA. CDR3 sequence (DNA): TGCAGCGTCGCGCTCGGGAGCACACAAGAGACCCAGTACTTC. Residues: CSVALGSTQETQYF.

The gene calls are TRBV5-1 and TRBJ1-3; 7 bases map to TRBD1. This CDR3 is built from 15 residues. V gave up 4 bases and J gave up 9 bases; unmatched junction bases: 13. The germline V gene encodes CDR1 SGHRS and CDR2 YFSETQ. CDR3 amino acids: CASSPGQAKEGTIYF. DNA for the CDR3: TGCGCCAGCAGCCCCGGACAGGCCAAGGAAGGCACCATATATTTT.

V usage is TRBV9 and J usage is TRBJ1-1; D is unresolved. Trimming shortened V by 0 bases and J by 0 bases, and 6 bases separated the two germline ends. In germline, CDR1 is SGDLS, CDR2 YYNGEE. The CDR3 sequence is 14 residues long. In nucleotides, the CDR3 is TGTGCCAGCAGCGTAGATAGGGTGAACACTGAAGCTTTCTTT. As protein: CASSVDRVNTEAFF.